The following is a T cell receptor (beta chain) sequence with its context. The repertoire was sequenced with immunoSEQ multiplex PCR; TCRdb's copy has only in-frame clones and lacks some. The sample holds 22,000 or so clones, approximately 89% seen once. These data are taken from a study of control samples from healthy donors and cancer patients. V was pared by 1 base and J by 8 bases, with 5 bases of the junction left unmatched. CDR1 and CDR2 (germline): SGHDT, YYEEEE. The CDR3 is made up of 13 amino acids. The chain uses TRBV5-6 and TRBJ1-2; 7 positions match TRBD1. Sequencing input: PBMCs. This TCR came from a man in his 60s with head and neck cancer. The CDR3 DNA follows: TGTGCCAGCAGCTTGACAGGGGTCGAAGGCTACACCTTC. Amino acids: CASSLTGVEGYTF.